This T cell receptor (beta chain) was observed in a study of OX40 agonist ivuxolimab in advanced cancers. TCRdb keeps only in-frame clones here, not all; method: immunoSEQ multiplex PCR. In the table there are more than 80,000 clones, 90% to 95% of which are singletons. The V segment lost 1 base and the J segment 12 bases; nucleotides outside the gene matches: 2. Germline assignment: CDR1 SGHAT and CDR2 FQNNGV. The CDR3 runs to 12 residues. Sequencing was performed on CD4+ or CD8+ T cells sorted from blood, taken in a trial of the OX40 agonist ivuxolimab. This clonotype was obtained from an adult with an advanced solid tumor such as melanoma, head and neck, liver or kidney cancer. The rearrangement joins TRBV11-2 to TRBJ2-1; 8 bases map to TRBD2. As DNA, the CDR3 is TGTGCCAGCAGCTTAGCGGGAGGGGGGCAGTTCTTC. Protein sequence: CASSLAGGGQFF.